This T cell receptor beta chain comes out of a study of post-analysis software for immune sequencing data. Whole-study context: Included courses were relapsing-remitting and secondary progressive multiple sclerosis; progressive-relapsing multiple sclerosis was also included.

On this clonotype: Its antigen is still unknown.

Study-wide findings and caveats: Co-batched samples clustered tightly together by F measure. Diversity measured as normalized Chao1 was significantly lower in multiple sclerosis patients than in controls.

cDNA libraries for TCR beta contained unique molecular identifiers. When about 0.9 to 10 million T cells were used, they gave 500,000 or so cDNA molecules. TCRdb passed the PCR reads through MiXCR, listing each CDR3 protein once. The sample has some 260,000 distinct CDR3 sequences; just over 35% are singletons. Sequenced: blood. This sequence originates from a girl under 18 with multiple sclerosis.

Here the CDR3 DNA reads TGCGCCAGCAGCTTGGCTAGCGGAAGACTCGATACGCAGTATTTT. Translation: CASSLASGRLDTQYF. This rearrangement joins TRBV5-1 to TRBJ2-3, with TRBD2 matching over 7 bases. CDR3 length: 15 residues. Germline CDR1 reads SGHRS; CDR2 reads YFSETQ. Trimming cost V 0 bases and J 6 bases; bases outside gene matches: 7.